This T cell receptor beta chain was captured in a study of vaccination effects on CD4 cells after COVID-19. On this clone itself: The antigen is unknown.

Using viral peptide pools, the ViraFEST assay grew out antigen-specific CD4+ T cells prior to sequencing. When around 10 days of culture had elapsed, CD4+ T cells were isolated. Two-dose BNT162b2 or mRNA-1273 vaccination was given to participants. Each vaccine recipient was nucleocapsid antibody negative and had no prior SARS-CoV-2 infection. V lost 4 bases and J 2 bases, leaving 14 bases between the germline ends. This CDR3 region has 17 residues. The V gene's germline CDR1 is KGHDR and CDR2 SFDVKD. Here immunoSEQ multiplex PCR was the method, and the copy in TCRdb shows in-frame clones only, minus some. The data contain under 80,000 clones, around four fifths of them singletons. Study results and limitations: The study got few convalescent patients and did not collect any early post-infection timepoints.

The sample here was CD4+ T cells from PBMCs cultured with HCoV-229E spike peptides, taken after COVID-19 vaccination. This sequence was found in a human donor who received a COVID-19 vaccine. The chain uses TRBV24-1 and TRBJ2-6; tentative D call: TRBD1 (6 bases). DNA for the CDR3: TGTGCCACCAGTGACCCCGCAGGGGCCCCTGGGGCCAACGTCCTGACTTTC. It encodes CATSDPAGAPGANVLTF.